Below, 18 T cell receptor beta chains from the same sample are listed, as sequenced in a study of T cells after yellow fever vaccination. From the 5' RACE reads, TCRdb called clonotypes with MiXCR, one entry per CDR3 protein. Of some 120,000 distinct CDR3 sequences in the sample, 7.4% were seen once. The material was CD4+ T cells sorted from PBMCs, obtained 9 to 10 days after the first yellow fever vaccination. The receptors originated from a man in his late teens or twenties who received the YFV17D yellow fever vaccine.

This clonotype was counted ten times or more. The chain couples TRBV12-3 or TRBV12-4 to TRBJ2-5, with D possibly TRBD1 on 5 matching bases. Deletions cut 6 bases from V and 2 bases from J, with 13 bases between. The CDR3 has 14 residues. The CDR3 is CASRLGPPQETQYF. The CDR3 coding sequence is TGTGCCAGCAGATTGGGGCCTCCGCAAGAGACCCAGTACTTC.

This sequence joins TRBV20-1 and TRBJ1-1; 7 positions agree with TRBD1. This CDR3 is built from 14 residues. The trim removed 4 bases at V and 3 bases at J, leaving 8 bases unmatched. Germline CDR1 reads DFQATT; CDR2 reads SNEGSKA (reference sequence). In nucleotides, the CDR3 is TGCAGTGCTAAACCGACAGGGAAAGACACTGAAGCTTTCTTT. This sequence encodes CSAKPTGKDTEAFF.

This clonotype was picked up a small number of times. The V and J genes are TRBV20-1 and TRBJ2-1, with TRBD2 matching 8 bases. The J segment lost 8 bases and the V segment lost 0 bases, leaving 9 bases of the junction unmatched. The CDR3 is made up of 15 amino acids. CDR1 is DFQATT, CDR2 SNEGSKA, per germline (reference sequence). The CDR3 protein is CSARDPSGGGDEQFF. The CDR3 DNA is TGCAGTGCTAGAGATCCCAGCGGGGGAGGCGATGAGCAGTTCTTC.

This clonotype appeared many times. V usage is TRBV5-1 and J usage is TRBJ2-3, with 9 bases matching TRBD1. CDR1 is SGHRS and CDR2 is YFSETQ in the germline V gene. The CDR3 covers 15 residues. J gave up 1 base and V 4 bases, and 4 bases lay outside the gene matches. The CDR3 loop is CASSRDRAGTDTQYF. The CDR3 DNA is TGCGCCAGCAGCCGGGACAGGGCCGGCACAGATACGCAGTATTTT.

There are many counts of this clonotype. The V call is TRBV7-2, the J call TRBJ1-5; TRBD1 is a possible D gene (5 bases). Looked up from germline, CDR1 is SGHTA and CDR2 is FQGNSA. V dropped 1 base and J dropped 0 bases, with 13 bases sitting between them. The CDR3 sequence is 17 residues long. As DNA, the CDR3 is TGTGCCAGCAGCTTAGGTACGTGGGGCGGTAGCAATCAGCCCCAGCATTTT. This codes for CASSLGTWGGSNQPQHF.

The sample holds many counts of this clonotype. The V gene is TRBV7-9, the J gene TRBJ1-4; D might be TRBD1 (6 bases). This CDR3 has 14 amino acids. Trimming pared 2 bases from V and 5 bases from J, leaving 9 bases between. Germline CDR1 SEHNR, CDR2 FQNEAQ (reference sequence). For the CDR3, the DNA is TGTGCCAGCAGCTTAAGACAGGCAAATGAAAAACTGTTTTTT. Translating it yields CASSLRQANEKLFF.

This clonotype was seen ten or more times. The chain employs TRBV4-1 and TRBJ1-5; D is unclear. Germline V gene sequence: CDR1 MGHRA, CDR2 YSYEKL. The germline V and J ends were trimmed by 0 bases and 1 base, with 13 bases remaining between them. The CDR3 spans 17 residues. The CDR3 nucleotides are TGCGCCAGCAGCCAAGATGGAGGTAACCCAAGCAATCAGCCCCAGCATTTT. This gives the protein CASSQDGGNPSNQPQHF.

In the case of this clonotype: A much larger clone is a single base away; this may be a read error. The chain links TRBV7-9 to TRBJ2-3, with 8 bases fitting TRBD1. Trimming cost V 10 bases and J 4 bases; bases outside gene matches: 10. The CDR3 is 14 residues long. Germline CDR1 and CDR2: SEHNR and FQNEAQ (reference sequence). CDR3 region: CANRTTGASDTQYF. The CDR3 nucleotides are TGTGCCAACAGGACGACAGGGGCGTCAGATACGCAGTATTTT. Full variable domain (missing parts from reference TRBV7-9 and TRBJ2-3): DTGVSQNPRHKITKRGQNVTFRCDPISEHNRLYWYRQTLGQGPEFLTYFQNEAQLEKSRLLSDRFSAERPKGSFSTLEIQRTEQGDSAMYLCANRTTGASDTQYFGPGTRLTVL.

This clonotype was counted ten times or more. The chain carries TRBV19 and TRBJ1-1; no firm D call. The CDR3 is made up of 13 amino acids. CDR1 is LNHDA and CDR2 is SQIVND in the germline V gene (reference sequence). V lost 3 bases and J 0 bases, leaving 5 bases between the germline ends. This chain's CDR3 is CASSIPLNTEAFF. The CDR3 DNA is TGTGCCAGTAGTATCCCTTTGAACACTGAAGCTTTCTTT.

This clonotype has a count of ten or more. The chain is built from TRBV18 and TRBJ2-7; 8 nucleotides align to TRBD1. CDR3 length: 14 residues. With V trimmed by 3 bases and J by 4 bases, 5 bases remained unmatched. The germline V gene has CDR1 KGHSH and CDR2 LQKENI. The CDR3 sequence: CASSPQQGEYEQYF. CDR3 coding DNA: TGTGCCAGCTCACCCCAACAGGGGGAGTACGAGCAGTACTTC.

This clonotype was recorded a few times. The rearrangement uses TRBV12-3 or TRBV12-4 and TRBJ1-6; possibly TRBD1 for D (6 bases). This CDR3 has 14 residues. Trimming cost V 5 bases and J 7 bases, with 12 bases left between them. Here the CDR3 DNA reads TGTGCCAGCAGTATGACAGGAGGCAATTCACCCCTCCACTTT. The encoded protein is CASSMTGGNSPLHF.

To note about this clonotype: A much larger clone differs by one base, so this may be a read error. The chain joins TRBV4-2 to TRBJ2-2; D is uncertain. Germline CDR1 is LGHNA and CDR2 is YNFKEQ. CDR3 length: 14 residues. Trimming stripped 6 bases from V and 3 bases from J, with 11 bases between. The CDR3 sequence: CASSRAWDTGELFF. The CDR3 DNA follows: TGTGCCAGCAGTCGCGCGTGGGACACCGGGGAGCTGTTTTTT.

This clonotype was detected a few times. The V and J genes are TRBV27 and TRBJ2-2; 8 nucleotides line up with TRBD1. J gave up 1 base and V 5 bases, and 6 bases lay outside the gene matches. The CDR3 length is 16 residues. The germline CDR1 and CDR2 sequences are MNHEY and SMNVEV (reference sequence). The CDR3 region is CASSHWTGLNTGELFF. CDR3 coding DNA: TGTGCCAGCAGTCATTGGACAGGGCTGAACACCGGGGAGCTGTTTTTT.

This clonotype showed up many times. V and J are TRBV7-2 and TRBJ1-3, with 7 bases aligning to TRBD1. V gave up 4 bases and J gave up 7 bases; unmatched junction bases: 7. In germline, CDR1 is SGHTA, CDR2 FQGNSA. The CDR3 consists of 14 residues. The CDR3 DNA reads TGTGCCAGCAGCTCCCACAGGGGTGAGAACACCATATATTTT. This gives the protein CASSSHRGENTIYF.

This clonotype was seen many times. The chain couples TRBV20-1 to TRBJ1-2; D perhaps matches TRBD1 (5 bases). Trimming took 8 bases from V and 6 from J, leaving 19 bases between them. Germline loops: CDR1 DFQATT, CDR2 SNEGSKA (reference sequence). This CDR3 has 13 amino acids. In nucleotides, the CDR3 is TGCAGTACCCCCCGCAGGGCGGGGGATGGCTACACCTTC. This translates into CSTPRRAGDGYTF.

A few counts support this clonotype. The rearrangement links TRBV18 to TRBJ2-7; D possibly corresponds to TRBD2 (5 bases). The CDR3 sequence is 13 residues long. The V end lost 3 bases, the J end lost 3 bases, and 9 bases lay between the germline ends. CDR1 and CDR2 from the germline V gene are KGHSH and LQKENI. CDR3 coding DNA: TGTGCCAGCTCACCGGCAGCGGACTACGAGCAGTACTTC. This gives the protein CASSPAADYEQYF. Filled out from reference TRBV18 and TRBJ2-7, the complete variable domain reads NAGVMQNPRHLVRRRGQEARLRCSPMKGHSHVYWYRQLPEEGLKFMVYLQKENIIDESGMPKERFSAEFPKEGPSILRIQQVVRGDSAAYFCASSPAADYEQYFGPGTRLTVT.

About this clonotype itself: Germline is not matched at one junction end, which may reflect a read error. The J gene is TRBJ2-5, the V gene TRBV19; 7 bases align to TRBD2. Germline V gives CDR1 LNHDA, CDR2 SQIVND (reference sequence). The CDR3 is made up of 13 amino acids. The CDR3 sequence: CASRSRGGETLYF. CDR3 nucleotide sequence: TGTGCCAGTAGATCACGCGGGGGAGAGACCCTGTACTTC.

This clonotype was seen many times. This rearrangement joins TRBV18 to TRBJ2-1; D gene unclear. This CDR3 spans 14 amino acids. CDR1 KGHSH and CDR2 LQKENI come from the germline V gene. The V end lost 4 bases, the J end lost 7 bases, and 14 bases lay between the germline ends. This chain's CDR3 is CASSQSTSGNEQFF. The CDR3 coding sequence is TGTGCCAGCTCACAATCGACTTCCGGGAATGAGCAGTTCTTC.